A single TCR beta chain is shown here with its context. This sample was taken from a study of blood T cell repertoires in COVID-19. Turning to the study itself: COVID-19 samples collected from the United States, Italy and Spain covered acute and convalescent phases. PBMCs, B-cell-depleted T cells, or T cells provided the cDNA or gDNA that made up the material.

This CDR3 region has 14 residues. Germline CDR1 reads SQVTM; CDR2 reads ANQGSEA. V lost 4 bases to trimming and J lost 8 bases, with 20 bases between them. Authors' analysis steps: Amplification with reference gene primers provided the estimates of nucleated cell counts. TCRdb's table, derived via immunoSEQ multiplex PCR, lists solely in-frame clones and lacks some. The DNA was the basis for D and trimming; V, J and clone size are from that table. The table records 140,000 or so clones, around nine tenths of them present only once. The TCR comes from a woman aged 45-65 years with active or convalescent COVID-19. The rearrangement uses TRBV29-1 and TRBJ1-2; a weak D match, TRBD1 (5 bases). Material for sequencing was peripheral blood. Written as DNA, the CDR3 is TGCAGCGTTGCCAGCAAGCGGGGCAACGGAGGCTACACCTTC. It encodes CSVASKRGNGGYTF.